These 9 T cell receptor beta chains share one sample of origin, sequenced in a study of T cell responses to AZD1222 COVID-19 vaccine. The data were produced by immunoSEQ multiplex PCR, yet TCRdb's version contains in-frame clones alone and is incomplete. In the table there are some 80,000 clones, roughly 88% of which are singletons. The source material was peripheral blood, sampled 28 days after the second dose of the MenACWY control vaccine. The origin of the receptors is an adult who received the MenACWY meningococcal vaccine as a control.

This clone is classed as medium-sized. The CDR3 nucleotides are TGTGCCAGCAGCGATTTAGCGGTGCAGTATTTT. Translation: CASSDLAVQYF. This chain uses TRBV4-2 with TRBJ2-3, with TRBD2 as a possible D gene (6 bases). The CDR3 contains 11 residues. V was trimmed by 5 bases and J by 11 bases, leaving 11 bases between them. The germline V gene encodes CDR1 LGHNA and CDR2 YNFKEQ.

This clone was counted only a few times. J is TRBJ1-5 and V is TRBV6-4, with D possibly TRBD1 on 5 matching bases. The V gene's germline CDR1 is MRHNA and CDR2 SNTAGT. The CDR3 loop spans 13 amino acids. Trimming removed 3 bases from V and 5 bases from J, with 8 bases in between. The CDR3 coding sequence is TGTGCCAGCAGTGAGGGACCATATCAGCCCCAGCATTTT. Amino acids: CASSEGPYQPQHF.

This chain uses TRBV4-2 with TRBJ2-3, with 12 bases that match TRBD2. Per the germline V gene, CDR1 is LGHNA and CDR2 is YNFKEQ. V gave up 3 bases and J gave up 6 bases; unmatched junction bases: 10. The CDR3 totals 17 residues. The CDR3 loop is CASSHESLAGGLDTQYF. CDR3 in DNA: TGTGCCAGCAGCCACGAATCCCTAGCGGGGGGGTTGGATACGCAGTATTTT.

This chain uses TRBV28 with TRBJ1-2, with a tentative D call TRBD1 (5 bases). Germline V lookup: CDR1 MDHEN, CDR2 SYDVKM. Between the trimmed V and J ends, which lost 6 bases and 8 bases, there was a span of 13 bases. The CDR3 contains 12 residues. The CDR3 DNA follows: TGTGCCAGCAGAGGAGGGGTTAAGGGCTACACCTTC. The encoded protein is CASRGGVKGYTF.

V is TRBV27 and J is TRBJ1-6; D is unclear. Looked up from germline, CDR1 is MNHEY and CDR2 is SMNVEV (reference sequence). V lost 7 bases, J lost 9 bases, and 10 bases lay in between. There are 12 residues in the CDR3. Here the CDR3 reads CASKHGGSPLHF. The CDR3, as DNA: TGTGCCAGCAAGCACGGTGGTTCACCCCTCCACTTT.

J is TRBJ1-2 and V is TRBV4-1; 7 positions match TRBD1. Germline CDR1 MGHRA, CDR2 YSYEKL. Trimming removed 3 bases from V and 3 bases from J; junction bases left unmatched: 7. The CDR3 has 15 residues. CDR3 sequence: CASSQPGGQDYGYTF. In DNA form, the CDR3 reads TGCGCCAGCAGCCAGCCCGGAGGACAGGACTATGGCTACACCTTC.

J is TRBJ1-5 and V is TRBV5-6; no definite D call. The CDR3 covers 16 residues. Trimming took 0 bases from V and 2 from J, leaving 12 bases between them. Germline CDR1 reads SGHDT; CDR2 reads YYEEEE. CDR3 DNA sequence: TGTGCCAGCAGCTTGGCCCGTGGGTTAGGCAATCAGCCCCAGCATTTT. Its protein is CASSLARGLGNQPQHF.

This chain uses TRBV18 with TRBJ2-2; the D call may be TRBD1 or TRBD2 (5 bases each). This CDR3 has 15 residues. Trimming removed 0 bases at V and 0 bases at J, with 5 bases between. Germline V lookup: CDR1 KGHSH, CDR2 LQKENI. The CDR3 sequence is CASSPPGANTGELFF. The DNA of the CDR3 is TGTGCCAGCTCACCACCGGGGGCGAACACCGGGGAGCTGTTTTTT.

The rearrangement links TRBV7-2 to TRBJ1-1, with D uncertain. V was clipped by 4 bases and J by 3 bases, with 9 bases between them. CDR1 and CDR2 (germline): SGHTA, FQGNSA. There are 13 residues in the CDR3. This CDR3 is CASSSRPDTEAFF. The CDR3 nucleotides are TGTGCCAGCAGCTCACGACCGGACACTGAAGCTTTCTTT.